This T cell receptor (beta chain) stems from a study of cytomegalovirus exposure and HLA in healthy donors. Findings and caveats of the study: In a later analysis, 16,951 TCR beta sequences were associated with HLA alleles at 0.05 false discovery rate. An analysis was carried out at a later point. It showed that HLA-associated TCR beta chains were more clonally expanded than equally common non-associated chains.

Looked up from germline, CDR1 is SNHLY and CDR2 is FYNNEI. This CDR3 has 15 residues. Deletions cut 4 bases from V and 0 bases from J, with 10 bases between. With regard to this clone: The antigen is unknown.

Amplification used 60 Vbeta primers and 13 Jbeta primers. Measured with immunoSEQ multiplex PCR; TCRdb has only the in-frame clones, and not every one. The sample records 150,000 to 200,000 clones, over 75% being singletons. The sequence derives from a man younger than 30 in good health and CMV-seropositive. The sequenced sample was PBMCs. The chain carries TRBV2 and TRBJ1-5; D is unresolved. CDR3 DNA sequence: TGTGCCAGCAGTGGTAACAGCCCTAGCAATCAGCCCCAGCATTTT. Residues: CASSGNSPSNQPQHF.